A single sample is the source of the 30 T cell receptor beta chains below, sequenced in a study of T-cell reconstitution after alpha-beta-depleted transplantation in children. Preparation of the TCRbeta library was carried out with unique molecular identifiers. TCRdb analysed the PCR reads with MiXCR anew, one entry per CDR3 protein. The sample consists of over 150,000 distinct CDR3 sequences, about 6% of them appearing once. The sample in question was PBMCs, obtained before TCRalphabeta/CD19-depleted stem cell transplant. These receptors were taken from a girl less than two years old with combined immunodeficiency, due to receive a stem cell transplant.

This clonotype has at least ten counts. V and J are TRBV7-2 and TRBJ1-5; no clear D. This CDR3 has 14 amino acids. The V gene's germline CDR1 is SGHTA and CDR2 FQGNSA. The ends were cut back, 5 bases at V and 2 bases at J, with 10 bases in the middle. This CDR3 reads CASSPSQGNQPQHF. CDR3 DNA sequence: TGTGCCAGCAGCCCCAGTCAGGGCAATCAGCCCCAGCATTTT.

This clonotype occurred many times. CDR3 sequence: CASSQDFGLGIGYEQYF. The CDR3 DNA is TGCGCCAGCAGCCAAGATTTCGGTCTGGGGATCGGGTACGAGCAGTACTTC. V usage is TRBV4-1 and J usage is TRBJ2-7; D remains unclear. Germline assignment: CDR1 MGHRA and CDR2 YSYEKL. The CDR3 consists of 17 residues. Trimming stripped 0 bases from V and 4 bases from J, with 19 bases between.

This clonotype was seen ten or more times. The rearrangement joins TRBV2 to TRBJ2-7, with D perhaps matching TRBD1 or TRBD2 (6 bases each). The CDR3 is 15 residues long. Looked up from germline, CDR1 is SNHLY and CDR2 is FYNNEI. Between the trimmed V and J ends, which lost 1 base and 3 bases, there was a span of 13 bases. The CDR3 region is CASSEVGGGFYEQYF. CDR3 nucleotide sequence: TGTGCCAGCAGTGAAGTGGGGGGCGGGTTCTACGAGCAGTACTTC. Complete variable domain (other parts from reference TRBV2 and TRBJ2-7): EPEVTQTPSHQVTQMGQEVILRCVPISNHLYFYWYRQILGQKVEFLVSFYNNEISEKSEIFDDQFSVERPDGSNFTLKIRSTKLEDSAMYFCASSEVGGGFYEQYFGPGTRLTVT.

In this sample, this clonotype turned up many times. The V call is TRBV3-1, the J call TRBJ2-7, with D possibly called TRBD1 or TRBD2 (6 bases each). Trimming shortened V by 0 bases and J by 3 bases, and 15 bases separated the two germline ends. The CDR3 length is 16 residues. Germline values: CDR1 LGHDT, CDR2 YNNKEL (reference sequence). The CDR3 sequence is CASSQEYREVGYEQYF. The CDR3 DNA is TGTGCCAGCAGCCAAGAATACAGGGAGGTGGGCTACGAGCAGTACTTC.

This clonotype has ten or more counts. The chain couples TRBV9 to TRBJ2-3; a possible D gene is TRBD2 (5 bases). Trimming took off 2 bases at V and 2 bases at J, with 12 bases between the two ends. The CDR3 is 15 amino acids. In germline, CDR1 is SGDLS, CDR2 YYNGEE. CDR3 loop: CASSVDSFPTDTQYF. In DNA form, the CDR3 reads TGTGCCAGCAGCGTGGACTCCTTCCCCACAGATACGCAGTATTTT.

This clonotype was counted many times. The V and J genes are TRBV29-1 and TRBJ2-7; D possibly corresponds to TRBD2 (5 bases). Germline V CDR1 and CDR2: SQVTM, ANQGSEA. V lost 6 bases, J lost 1 base, and 10 bases lay in between. This CDR3 comprises 12 residues. For the CDR3, the DNA is TGCAGCGTGCTACGGGGTTCCTACGAGCAGTACTTC. Translated: CSVLRGSYEQYF.

In the case of this clonotype: This may be a read error: a much more frequent sequence differs by one nucleotide. The chain links TRBV3-1 to TRBJ2-1; D unresolved. In germline, CDR1 is LGHDT, CDR2 YNNKEL (reference sequence). The CDR3 runs 15 residues. CDR3: CVSSQDPSGPDEQFF. The CDR3 coding sequence is TGTGTCAGCAGCCAAGATCCGTCTGGCCCCGATGAGCAGTTCTTC.

This clonotype appeared many times. The V and J genes are TRBV7-2 and TRBJ2-3; D ambiguous. The CDR3 extends over 11 amino acids. Per the germline V gene, CDR1 is SGHTA and CDR2 is FQGNSA. Trimming took off 1 base at V and 11 bases at J, with 7 bases between the two ends. The CDR3 reads CASSLGFLQYF. The CDR3 region has the DNA TGTGCCAGCAGCTTAGGGTTCTTGCAGTATTTT.

This clonotype was seen at least ten times. This chain links TRBV7-2 with TRBJ1-1; tentative D call: TRBD1 (6 bases). Germline V gene sequence: CDR1 SGHTA, CDR2 FQGNSA. V lost 6 bases and J lost 4, with 15 bases in between. The CDR3 loop spans 14 amino acids. CDR3 protein: CASSNGGGPTEAFF. CDR3 nucleotide sequence: TGTGCCAGCAGTAATGGGGGGGGGCCCACTGAAGCTTTCTTT.

This clonotype was found many times. V and J are TRBV5-1 and TRBJ2-3; D remains unclear. Trimming left V 1 base short and J 2 bases short, with 8 bases between. CDR3 length: 14 amino acids. Germline CDR1 reads SGHRS; CDR2 reads YFSETQ. The CDR3, as DNA: TGCGCCAGCAGCTTGCTTTTTTCCACAGATACGCAGTATTTT. Translating it yields CASSLLFSTDTQYF.

This clonotype was observed many times. V usage is TRBV20-1 and J usage is TRBJ2-6; TRBD2 matches 13 bases. The V and J ends lost 0 bases and 0 bases, in that order; junction bases with no gene match: 2. CDR1 DFQATT and CDR2 SNEGSKA come from the germline V gene (reference sequence). The CDR3 covers 18 residues. The CDR3, as DNA: TGCAGTGCTAGAGATTGGACTAGCGGGAGCTCTGGGGCCAACGTCCTGACTTTC. Residues: CSARDWTSGSSGANVLTF.

The J gene is TRBJ2-7, the V gene TRBV4-1; D possibly uses TRBD1 or TRBD2 (5 bases each). Germline V gene data show CDR1 as MGHRA and CDR2 as YSYEKL. CDR3 size: 15 residues. The V end lost 6 bases, the J end lost 2 bases, and 17 bases lay between the germline ends. CDR3 nucleotide sequence: TGCGCCAGCAGTTCGAGGGGCCCTGCACCCTACGAGCAGTACTTC. It yields the protein CASSSRGPAPYEQYF.

The table lists this clonotype with many counts. The genes are TRBV3-1 and TRBJ2-7; TRBD2 matches at 9 bases. The V gene's germline CDR1 is LGHDT and CDR2 YNNKEL (reference sequence). The CDR3 contains 13 residues. V lost 4 bases, J lost 6 bases, and 4 bases stayed unmatched. The DNA for the CDR3 is TGTGCCAGCAGCCGAGCGGGAGGTCTCGAGCAGTACTTC. Its protein is CASSRAGGLEQYF.

This clonotype showed up many times. The chain's CDR3 is CASSLYRGSGETQYF. The CDR3 DNA follows: TGTGCCAGCAGTTTATATCGGGGGTCAGGAGAGACCCAGTACTTC. The gene calls are TRBV28 and TRBJ2-5; TRBD2 is a possible D gene (6 bases). Trimming took 1 base from V and 4 from J, leaving 13 bases between them. CDR1 is MDHEN and CDR2 is SYDVKM in the germline V gene. This CDR3 contains 15 residues.

In its sample, this clonotype was seen many times. The chain joins TRBV25-1 to TRBJ2-5; a weak D match, TRBD2 (5 bases). This CDR3 is 13 amino acids long. The V gene's germline CDR1 is MGHDK and CDR2 SYGVNS. V gave up 0 bases and J gave up 5 bases, with 7 bases separating them. CDR3 sequence reads: CASSEYSDETQYF. In nucleotides, the CDR3 is TGTGCCAGCAGTGAATATAGCGACGAGACCCAGTACTTC.

This clonotype was seen ten or more times. The V and J genes are TRBV14 and TRBJ2-2; TRBD2 aligns across 10 bases. Germline CDR1 reads SGHDN; CDR2 reads FVKESK. The V segment lost 5 bases and the J segment 1 base; nucleotides outside the gene matches: 4. The CDR3 length is 16 residues. The CDR3, as DNA: TGTGCCAGCAGCATTCGGACTAGCGGGAACACCGGGGAGCTGTTTTTT. It translates to CASSIRTSGNTGELFF. Drawing the rest from reference TRBV14 and TRBJ2-2, the complete variable domain is EAGVTQFPSHSVIEKGQTVTLRCDPISGHDNLYWYRRVMGKEIKFLLHFVKESKQDESGMPNNRFLAERTGGTYSTLKVQPAELEDSGVYFCASSIRTSGNTGELFFGEGSRLTVL.

With regard to this clonotype: A much more abundant neighbour one base away suggests this may be a read error. This sequence joins TRBV9 and TRBJ2-5; no clear D. The V and J ends lost 0 bases and 9 bases respectively, with 12 bases between them. The CDR3 has 13 amino acids. From germline, CDR1 is SGDLS and CDR2 YYNGEE. The CDR3 protein is CASSVALGKSQYF. In nucleotides, the CDR3 is TGTGCCAGCAGCGTAGCGCTGGGAAAGTCCCAGTACTTC.

The chain is built from TRBV5-1 and TRBJ2-3; D might be TRBD2 (6 bases). Germline loops: CDR1 SGHRS, CDR2 YFSETQ. V lost 9 bases to trimming and J lost 2 bases, with 25 bases between them. The CDR3 has 17 amino acids. CDR3 DNA: TGCGCCACCACTTCTTCTACGGGAGAAGGGTCCACAGATACGCAGTATTTT. It encodes CATTSSTGEGSTDTQYF.

This clonotype was found many times. The chain is built from TRBV12-3 or TRBV12-4 and TRBJ2-2; D uncertain. CDR3 length equals 13 residues. V was shortened by 3 bases and J by 5 bases, with 7 bases between the two germline ends. Here the CDR3 DNA reads TGTGCCAGCAGTTTTGTGGGTACCGGGGAGCTGTTTTTT. It specifies CASSFVGTGELFF.

This clonotype was observed many times. The chain carries TRBV7-9 and TRBJ1-1; 8 nucleotides match TRBD1. The length of the CDR3 is 15 residues. V lost 5 bases, J lost 7 bases, and 12 bases stayed unmatched. Per the germline V gene, CDR1 is SEHNR and CDR2 is FQNEAQ (reference sequence). The CDR3 spells CASSPRTGQSSEAFF. In DNA form, the CDR3 reads TGTGCCAGCAGCCCCCGGACAGGGCAAAGTAGTGAAGCTTTCTTT.

At least ten counts were recorded for this clonotype. The CDR3 protein is CATSDLWGTGTGELFF. CDR3 coding DNA: TGTGCCACCAGTGATTTGTGGGGAACAGGCACCGGGGAGCTGTTTTTT. The V call is TRBV24-1, the J call TRBJ2-2; D possibly corresponds to TRBD1 (5 bases). The CDR3 totals 16 residues. CDR1 is KGHDR and CDR2 is SFDVKD in the germline V gene. Deletions cut 0 bases from V and 4 bases from J, with 11 bases between.

This clonotype was seen many times. The chain uses TRBV28 and TRBJ2-1; 14 nucleotides line up with TRBD2. V lost 0 bases to trimming and J lost 3 bases; unmatched junction nucleotides: 10. This CDR3 has 20 residues. From germline, CDR1 is MDHEN and CDR2 SYDVKM. In DNA, the CDR3 is TGTGCCAGCAGTTTATGGGGGACTAGCGGGAGCCCCTGGTACTACAATGAGCAGTTCTTC. Translation gives CASSLWGTSGSPWYYNEQFF.

This clonotype was detected many times. The V gene is TRBV29-1, the J gene TRBJ2-1; TRBD1 matches at 7 bases. The CDR3 runs to 14 residues. Germline loops: CDR1 SQVTM, CDR2 ANQGSEA. Trimming at V came to 2 bases and at J to 3 bases, leaving 4 bases not matched to a gene. This CDR3 is CSVEKGAFYNEQFF. In DNA form, the CDR3 reads TGCAGCGTTGAAAAGGGGGCTTTCTACAATGAGCAGTTCTTC.

This clonotype was counted at least ten times. The chain employs TRBV20-1 and TRBJ2-1; TRBD2 agrees at 12 bases. V lost 0 bases to trimming and J lost 7 bases; unmatched junction nucleotides: 7. Germline loops: CDR1 DFQATT, CDR2 SNEGSKA (reference sequence). This CDR3 has 16 amino acids. CDR3: CSARDQRGLAGNEQFF. CDR3 DNA sequence: TGCAGTGCTAGAGATCAAAGGGGACTAGCGGGTAATGAGCAGTTCTTC.

This clonotype was seen repeatedly, ten times or more. This chain connects TRBV12-3 or TRBV12-4 to TRBJ2-1; 8 bases fit TRBD1. CDR3 length equals 15 residues. V lost 2 bases and J lost 5; bases outside the gene matches: 5. The CDR3 is CASSLRTGRHNEQFF. As DNA, the CDR3 is TGTGCCAGCAGTTTAAGGACAGGGAGACACAATGAGCAGTTCTTC.

This clonotype occurred many times. The rearrangement uses TRBV12-3 or TRBV12-4 and TRBJ1-4, with unresolved D. This CDR3 contains 13 residues. V dropped 5 bases and J dropped 4 bases, with 8 bases sitting between them. DNA of the CDR3: TGTGCCAGCAGTCCTACACTTAATGAAAAACTGTTTTTT. Protein product: CASSPTLNEKLFF.

This clonotype has a count of ten or more. The rearrangement uses TRBV15 and TRBJ2-3; TRBD2 aligns across 8 bases. This CDR3 is 13 amino acids long. Germline CDR1 reads LNHNV; CDR2 reads YYDKDF (reference sequence). The ends lost 8 bases at V and 4 bases at J; junction bases unmatched: 5. The CDR3: CATESGSPDTQYF. The CDR3 bases are TGTGCCACCGAGAGCGGGAGCCCAGATACGCAGTATTTT.

This clonotype was detected many times. The chain has TRBV4-3 and TRBJ2-1, with 10 bases identical to TRBD2. Per the germline V gene, CDR1 is LGHNA and CDR2 is YSLEER. The junction had 7 bases not matched to a gene; V was cut back by 0 bases and J by 5 bases. The CDR3 consists of 17 residues. This chain's CDR3 is CASSQDPAGGLNNEQFF. In DNA, the CDR3 is TGCGCCAGCAGCCAAGATCCAGCGGGGGGGCTAAACAATGAGCAGTTCTTC.

This clonotype was detected ten times or more. V usage is TRBV20-1 and J usage is TRBJ2-7; D uncertain. V lost 0 bases and J 3 bases, leaving 6 bases between the germline ends. CDR1 is DFQATT, CDR2 SNEGSKA, per germline (reference sequence). The CDR3 length is 12 residues. The CDR3 sequence is CSARDMGYEQYF. CDR3 nucleotide sequence: TGCAGTGCTAGAGATATGGGCTACGAGCAGTACTTC.

Only a few counts were recorded for this clonotype. Since a much larger clone is just one base distant, this may be a read error. V and J are TRBV7-6 and TRBJ2-7, with 7 bases matching TRBD2. Losses at the gene ends were 5 bases for V and 3 bases for J; bases not matched to a gene: 4. This CDR3 contains 13 residues. CDR1 and CDR2 (germline): SGHVS, FNYEAQ. As DNA, the CDR3 is TGTGCCAGCAGCCCCTGGGAGGGCTACGAGCAGTACTTC. As protein: CASSPWEGYEQYF.